Listed below are T cell receptor beta chains from one sample, sequenced in a study of cytotoxic CD8 clonotypes in ibrutinib-treated CLL. TCRdb's table, derived via immunoSEQ multiplex PCR, lists solely in-frame clones and lacks some. The sample consists of 33,000 or so clones, roughly 45% of them appearing once. The sample in question was PBMCs, obtained before ibrutinib treatment. These receptors all stem from a human donor with chronic lymphocytic leukemia. Both conserved end residues are part of each CDR3. D genes are given only for firm matches. The listing skips clone size in some rows; elsewhere it reads once, few, many or a size class.

v_gene: TRBV19; abundance: NA; j_gene: TRBJ2-1; d_gene: TRBD2; CDR3aa: CASSILRGRAYNEQFF; CDR3nt: TGTGCCAGTAGTATCCTGCGGGGGAGGGCCTACAATGAGCAGTTCTTC
v_gene: TRBV18; abundance: NA; j_gene: TRBJ1-2; d_gene: NA; CDR3aa: CASYRGTAEKGYTF; CDR3nt: TGTGCCAGCTACCGGGGCACAGCTGAGAAAGGCTACACCTTC
v_gene: TRBV19; abundance: NA; j_gene: TRBJ1-3; d_gene: NA; CDR3aa: CAINSGNTIYF; CDR3nt: TGTGCCATTAACTCTGGAAACACCATATATTTT
v_gene: TRBV6-6; abundance: NA; j_gene: TRBJ1-5; d_gene: TRBD1; CDR3aa: CASSYGTGVQPQHF; CDR3nt: TGTGCCAGCAGTTATGGGACAGGGGTTCAGCCCCAGCATTTT
v_gene: TRBV7-9; abundance: few; j_gene: TRBJ2-7; d_gene: NA; CDR3aa: CASSFQYEQYF; CDR3nt: TGTGCCAGCAGCTTCCAGTACGAGCAGTACTTC
v_gene: TRBV7-3; abundance: NA; j_gene: TRBJ2-7; d_gene: TRBD2; CDR3aa: CASSHRRLSGFSYEQYF; CDR3nt: TGTGCCAGCAGTCACCGCCGGCTTAGCGGGTTCTCCTACGAGCAGTACTTC
v_gene: TRBV25-1; abundance: medium-sized; j_gene: TRBJ2-2; d_gene: NA; CDR3aa: CASSESDRFLTGELFF; CDR3nt: TGTGCCAGCAGTGAATCGGACCGATTCTTGACCGGGGAGCTGTTTTTT
v_gene: TRBV9; abundance: NA; j_gene: TRBJ1-2; d_gene: NA; CDR3aa: CASSVATTPSEGRYGYTF; CDR3nt: TGTGCCAGCAGCGTAGCTACTACTCCATCGGAGGGTCGCTATGGCTACACCTTC
v_gene: TRBV7-2; abundance: few; j_gene: TRBJ1-2; d_gene: NA; CDR3aa: CASSLAGRDYGYTF; CDR3nt: TGTGCCAGCAGCTTAGCTGGTAGGGACTATGGCTACACCTTC
v_gene: TRBV2; abundance: few; j_gene: TRBJ2-5; d_gene: NA; CDR3aa: CASSAASWEETQYF; CDR3nt: TGTGCCAGCAGTGCCGCTAGCTGGGAGGAGACCCAGTACTTC
v_gene: TRBV6-1; abundance: NA; j_gene: TRBJ2-7; d_gene: TRBD2; CDR3aa: CASSETVTLAGMNEQYF; CDR3nt: TGTGCCAGCAGTGAAACCGTCACACTAGCGGGGATGAACGAGCAGTACTTC
v_gene: TRBV23-1; abundance: NA; j_gene: TRBJ1-4; d_gene: NA; CDR3aa: CASSLREDQANEKLFF; CDR3nt: TGCGCCAGCAGTCTCCGGGAGGACCAGGCAAATGAAAAACTGTTTTTT
v_gene: TRBV19; abundance: NA; j_gene: TRBJ2-7; d_gene: TRBD1; CDR3aa: CASSIRDSSYEQYF; CDR3nt: TGTGCCAGTAGTATACGGGACAGCTCCTACGAGCAGTACTTC
v_gene: TRBV5-1; abundance: NA; j_gene: TRBJ1-4; d_gene: NA; CDR3aa: CASSLSTGENEKLFF; CDR3nt: TGCGCCAGCAGCTTGAGCACAGGAGAGAATGAAAAACTGTTTTTT
v_gene: TRBV7-9; abundance: NA; j_gene: TRBJ1-4; d_gene: NA; CDR3aa: CASSLGQDSQHFNEKLFF; CDR3nt: TGTGCCAGCAGCTTAGGGCAGGACAGCCAGCATTTTAATGAAAAACTGTTTTTT
v_gene: TRBV7-9; abundance: NA; j_gene: TRBJ1-4; d_gene: TRBD1; CDR3aa: CASSARDSTGKLFF; CDR3nt: TGTGCCAGCAGCGCCCGGGACAGTACGGGAAAACTGTTTTTT
v_gene: TRBV5-1; abundance: NA; j_gene: TRBJ2-3; d_gene: NA; CDR3aa: CASSLIGDTQYF; CDR3nt: TGCGCCAGCAGCTTGATAGGAGATACGCAGTATTTT
v_gene: TRBV7-2; abundance: NA; j_gene: TRBJ2-5; d_gene: TRBD2; CDR3aa: CASSLAGGGAETQYF; CDR3nt: TGTGCCAGCAGCTTAGCAGGCGGGGGGGCGGAGACCCAGTACTTC
v_gene: TRBV29-1; abundance: NA; j_gene: TRBJ2-3; d_gene: TRBD2; CDR3aa: CSAGWQGLAGSTDTQYF; CDR3nt: TGCAGCGCCGGATGGCAGGGCCTAGCGGGGAGCACAGATACGCAGTATTTT
v_gene: TRBV6-6; abundance: NA; j_gene: TRBJ1-1; d_gene: NA; CDR3aa: CASSYSMEWNTEAFF; CDR3nt: TGTGCCAGCAGTTACTCGATGGAGTGGAACACTGAAGCTTTCTTT
v_gene: TRBV7-8; abundance: NA; j_gene: TRBJ2-3; d_gene: NA; CDR3aa: CASSLAGGPSDTQYF; CDR3nt: TGTGCCAGCAGCTTAGCGGGGGGGCCGTCAGATACGCAGTATTTT
v_gene: TRBV27; abundance: NA; j_gene: TRBJ1-5; d_gene: TRBD1; CDR3aa: CASSLDATGVNQPQHF; CDR3nt: TGTGCCAGCAGTTTAGACGCCACAGGGGTGAATCAGCCCCAGCATTTT
v_gene: TRBV5-1; abundance: once; j_gene: TRBJ1-2; d_gene: TRBD1; CDR3aa: CASSQQGRDYGYTF; CDR3nt: TGCGCCAGCAGCCAACAGGGGAGGGACTATGGCTACACCTTC
v_gene: TRBV28; abundance: few; j_gene: TRBJ1-6; d_gene: NA; CDR3aa: CASRGASNSPLHF; CDR3nt: TGTGCCAGCAGAGGGGCTTCTAATTCACCCCTCCACTTT
v_gene: TRBV6-5; abundance: NA; j_gene: TRBJ2-5; d_gene: TRBD2; CDR3aa: CASSYRGSGVWETQYF; CDR3nt: TGTGCCAGCAGTTACCGGGGTAGCGGGGTATGGGAGACCCAGTACTTC
v_gene: TRBV29-1; abundance: NA; j_gene: TRBJ1-3; d_gene: NA; CDR3aa: CSVATGGNTIYF; CDR3nt: TGCAGCGTTGCAACAGGGGGAAACACCATATATTTT
v_gene: TRBV14; abundance: NA; j_gene: TRBJ2-3; d_gene: NA; CDR3aa: CASSQEGTSTDTQYF; CDR3nt: TGTGCCAGCAGCCAAGAAGGGACTAGCACAGATACGCAGTATTTT
v_gene: TRBV21-1; abundance: NA; j_gene: TRBJ2-5; d_gene: NA; CDR3aa: CASSMQETQETQYF; CDR3nt: TGTGCCAGCAGCATGCAGGAGACTCAAGAGACCCAGTACTTC
v_gene: TRBV18; abundance: once; j_gene: TRBJ1-1; d_gene: NA; CDR3aa: CASSPRGSDTEAFF; CDR3nt: TGTGCCAGCTCACCACGAGGTAGCGACACTGAAGCTTTCTTT
v_gene: TRBV2; abundance: NA; j_gene: TRBJ1-5; d_gene: NA; CDR3aa: CASSAGHSNQPQHF; CDR3nt: TGTGCCAGCAGTGCGGGGCATAGCAATCAGCCCCAGCATTTT
v_gene: TRBV7-9; abundance: NA; j_gene: TRBJ1-5; d_gene: TRBD1; CDR3aa: CASSLTGVNQPQHF; CDR3nt: TGTGCCAGCAGCCTTACAGGGGTAAATCAGCCCCAGCATTTT
v_gene: TRBV6-5; abundance: NA; j_gene: TRBJ1-2; d_gene: NA; CDR3aa: CASSYNSNYGYTF; CDR3nt: TGTGCCAGCAGTTATAACAGTAACTATGGCTACACCTTC
v_gene: TRBV6-5; abundance: NA; j_gene: TRBJ2-6; d_gene: NA; CDR3aa: CASTQHRSGANVLTF; CDR3nt: TGTGCCAGCACCCAACATCGCTCTGGGGCCAACGTCCTGACTTTC
v_gene: TRBV7-2; abundance: NA; j_gene: TRBJ2-7; d_gene: TRBD2; CDR3aa: CASSLVSGGGAYEQYF; CDR3nt: TGTGCCAGCAGCTTAGTTAGTGGCGGGGGGGCTTACGAGCAGTACTTC
v_gene: TRBV18; abundance: NA; j_gene: TRBJ1-6; d_gene: NA; CDR3aa: CASSRDSPGNSPLHF; CDR3nt: TGTGCCAGCTCACGGGACTCCCCGGGAAATTCACCCCTCCACTTT
v_gene: TRBV7-2; abundance: NA; j_gene: TRBJ1-2; d_gene: TRBD1; CDR3aa: CASSLAFSSGDRGGYTF; CDR3nt: TGTGCCAGCAGCTTAGCCTTTTCGTCGGGGGACAGGGGAGGCTACACCTTC
v_gene: TRBV7-9; abundance: NA; j_gene: TRBJ2-1; d_gene: NA; CDR3aa: CASSLGHPGNEQFF; CDR3nt: TGTGCCAGCAGCTTAGGGCACCCAGGAAATGAGCAGTTCTTC
v_gene: TRBV5-1; abundance: medium-sized; j_gene: TRBJ1-6; d_gene: NA; CDR3aa: CASSLDGGDSPLHF; CDR3nt: TGCGCCAGCAGCTTGGACGGGGGGGATTCACCCCTCCACTTT
v_gene: TRBV13; abundance: NA; j_gene: TRBJ1-1; d_gene: NA; CDR3aa: CASSLHPRGQASNTEAFF; CDR3nt: TGTGCCAGCAGCTTACACCCCCGAGGTCAGGCGTCCAACACTGAAGCTTTCTTT
v_gene: TRBV27; abundance: few; j_gene: TRBJ1-6; d_gene: NA; CDR3aa: CASNTYNSPLHF; CDR3nt: TGTGCCAGCAACACCTATAATTCACCCCTCCACTTT
v_gene: TRBV2; abundance: NA; j_gene: TRBJ1-5; d_gene: NA; CDR3aa: CASTALGGTRQPQHF; CDR3nt: TGTGCCAGCACGGCCCTTGGGGGTACAAGACAGCCCCAGCATTTT
v_gene: TRBV7-3; abundance: NA; j_gene: TRBJ2-3; d_gene: NA; CDR3aa: CASSLDSQDTQYF; CDR3nt: TGTGCCAGCAGCTTAGACTCCCAGGATACGCAGTATTTT
v_gene: TRBV5-1; abundance: NA; j_gene: TRBJ2-5; d_gene: NA; CDR3aa: CASSGETQYF; CDR3nt: TGCGCCAGCAGCGGCGAGACCCAGTACTTC
v_gene: TRBV9; abundance: NA; j_gene: TRBJ2-1; d_gene: TRBD1; CDR3aa: CASSPRTGANNEQFF; CDR3nt: TGTGCCAGCAGCCCGAGGACAGGGGCTAACAATGAGCAGTTCTTC
v_gene: TRBV19; abundance: once; j_gene: TRBJ2-5; d_gene: TRBD2; CDR3aa: CASGTRAGGQETQYF; CDR3nt: TGTGCCAGTGGTACTCGAGCGGGGGGGCAAGAGACCCAGTACTTC
v_gene: TRBV7-9; abundance: few; j_gene: TRBJ2-3; d_gene: NA; CDR3aa: CASSLALTGGLADTQYF; CDR3nt: TGTGCCAGCAGCTTAGCGCTAACGGGGGGCCTTGCAGATACGCAGTATTTT
v_gene: TRBV29-1; abundance: NA; j_gene: TRBJ2-7; d_gene: TRBD2; CDR3aa: CSGRLAGTYEQYF; CDR3nt: TGCAGCGGTAGACTAGCGGGGACCTACGAGCAGTACTTC
v_gene: TRBV5-1; abundance: NA; j_gene: TRBJ1-2; d_gene: NA; CDR3aa: CASSRGTDSNYGYTF; CDR3nt: TGCGCCAGCAGCCGAGGTACTGACTCGAACTATGGCTACACCTTC
v_gene: TRBV6-6; abundance: NA; j_gene: TRBJ1-4; d_gene: NA; CDR3aa: CASSYGGTLFEKLFF; CDR3nt: TGTGCCAGCAGTTACGGGGGGACATTGTTCGAAAAACTGTTTTTT
v_gene: TRBV10-3; abundance: NA; j_gene: TRBJ1-6; d_gene: NA; CDR3aa: CAISEGVSYNSPLHF; CDR3nt: TGTGCCATCAGTGAGGGGGTCTCCTATAATTCACCCCTCCACTTT
v_gene: TRBV25-1; abundance: few; j_gene: TRBJ2-7; d_gene: NA; CDR3aa: CASSAQGSEQYF; CDR3nt: TGTGCCAGCAGTGCCCAGGGGTCCGAGCAGTACTTC
v_gene: TRBV11-2; abundance: NA; j_gene: TRBJ2-7; d_gene: NA; CDR3aa: CASSSLVGAREQYF; CDR3nt: TGTGCCAGCAGCTCCCTTGTAGGCGCGCGGGAGCAGTACTTC
v_gene: TRBV6-6; abundance: NA; j_gene: TRBJ2-2; d_gene: NA; CDR3aa: CASSSPGTLTGELFF; CDR3nt: TGTGCCAGCAGTTCACCCGGGACCCTGACCGGGGAGCTGTTTTTT
v_gene: TRBV6-5; abundance: NA; j_gene: TRBJ2-7; d_gene: NA; CDR3aa: CASSYSTITSSYEQYF; CDR3nt: TGTGCCAGCAGTTACTCGACTATCACAAGCTCCTACGAGCAGTACTTC
v_gene: TRBV6-6; abundance: NA; j_gene: TRBJ2-5; d_gene: NA; CDR3aa: CASSYERGETQYF; CDR3nt: TGTGCCAGCAGTTATGAACGGGGAGAGACCCAGTACTTC
v_gene: TRBV7-9; abundance: few; j_gene: TRBJ1-1; d_gene: NA; CDR3aa: CASTARRDTEAFF; CDR3nt: TGTGCCAGCACAGCCCGCAGAGACACTGAAGCTTTCTTT
v_gene: TRBV5-6; abundance: NA; j_gene: TRBJ1-2; d_gene: NA; CDR3aa: CASSLEGPYGYTF; CDR3nt: TGTGCCAGCAGCTTGGAGGGTCCCTATGGCTACACCTTC